These T cell receptor beta chains were read from a single sample in a study of a mutant IDH1 vaccine in newly diagnosed glioma. No antigens are known for them. Some clones are missing from TCRdb's copy, which holds only in-frame ones; the method was immunoSEQ multiplex PCR. The sample contains tens of thousands of clones, more than 75% of which appear only once. Sample: PBMCs, taken from a glioma patient whose treatment included an IDH1 peptide vaccine. The receptors were gathered from a man under 40 with glioma. CDR3s include the opening cysteine and the closing phenylalanine or tryptophan. A D gene is named only where the DNA matches it firmly. Where a row states a size, it is once, few, many or the class of an expanded clone; other rows omit it.

TRBD2 TRBJ2-7 NA TRBV6-5 CASSYRTSGSSYEQYF TGTGCCAGCAGTTACCGAACTAGCGGAAGCTCCTACGAGCAGTACTTC
NA TRBJ1-2 NA TRBV28 CASSSPGPLGGYTF TGTGCCAGCAGTTCTCCGGGACCGCTGGGTGGCTACACCTTC
NA TRBJ2-7 NA TRBV7-9 CASSSQGYEQYF TGTGCCAGCAGCTCACAGGGCTACGAGCAGTACTTC
NA TRBJ2-3 NA TRBV5-1 CASSLAVGDTQYF TGCGCCAGCAGCTTGGCCGTGGGAGATACGCAGTATTTT
NA TRBJ2-2 NA TRBV7-8 CASSLRAGTTGELFF TGTGCCAGCAGCTTAAGGGCGGGTACAACCGGGGAGCTGTTTTTT
NA TRBJ1-1 few TRBV5-4 CASREDSMNTEAFF TGTGCCAGCAGGGAAGACTCCATGAACACTGAAGCTTTCTTT
NA TRBJ1-1 NA TRBV30 CALDRGGPPEAFF TGTGCCTTGGATAGAGGGGGGCCCCCTGAAGCTTTCTTT
TRBD1 TRBJ2-3 NA TRBV15 CATSRDRQGQYF TGTGCCACCAGCAGAGATAGACAGGGGCAGTATTTT
TRBD1 TRBJ1-1 NA TRBV5-6 CASSLVQGAWVNTEAFF TGTGCCAGCAGCTTGGTACAGGGGGCCTGGGTGAACACTGAAGCTTTCTTT
NA TRBJ1-4 NA TRBV11-2 CASSRNPDLIAREKLFF TGTGCCAGCAGCCGAAATCCCGACCTTATAGCGAGGGAAAAACTGTTTTTT
TRBD1 TRBJ2-3 NA TRBV7-8 CASSLQGQVSTDTQYF TGTGCCAGCAGCTTACAAGGACAGGTCAGCACAGATACGCAGTATTTT
NA TRBJ1-5 NA TRBV28 CASSSHGNQPQHF TGTGCCAGCAGTTCACACGGCAATCAGCCCCAGCATTTT
NA TRBJ1-3 NA TRBV18 CASSPPKGSSSGNTIYF TGTGCCAGCTCACCACCCAAAGGTTCCAGCTCTGGAAACACCATATATTTT
NA TRBJ2-7 NA TRBV27 CASSLREAPYEQYF TGTGCCAGCAGTTTAAGGGAGGCCCCCTACGAGCAGTACTTC
NA TRBJ1-1 NA TRBV19 CASSTTEDTEAFF TGTGCCAGTAGTACGACGGAGGACACTGAAGCTTTCTTT
NA TRBJ1-1 once TRBV7-2 CASSLGMGGGAFF TGTGCCAGCAGCTTAGGGATGGGGGGTGGCGCTTTCTTT
TRBD2 TRBJ2-2 NA TRBV6-5 CASSYSASGRGGELFF TGTGCCAGCAGTTACTCGGCTAGCGGGAGGGGCGGGGAGCTGTTTTTT
NA TRBJ1-2 NA TRBV2 CASSELQGPPGYGYTF TGTGCCAGCAGTGAATTGCAGGGGCCCCCAGGCTATGGCTACACCTTC
NA TRBJ2-5 few TRBV7-3 CASSAQGNQETQYF TGTGCCAGCAGCGCGCAGGGTAACCAAGAGACCCAGTACTTC
NA TRBJ2-2 NA TRBV21-1 CASPPGKENTGELFF TGTGCCAGCCCCCCGGGGAAGGAGAACACCGGGGAGCTGTTTTTT
TRBD1 TRBJ2-7 NA TRBV18 CASSRGQGNEQYF TGTGCCAGCTCACGCGGACAGGGGAACGAGCAGTACTTC
NA TRBJ1-4 NA TRBV25-1 CASSESGGLSEKLFF TGTGCCAGCAGTGAAAGCGGGGGGTTGAGTGAAAAACTGTTTTTT
NA TRBJ1-5 NA TRBV27 CASQVGRRVGRPISNQPQHF TGTGCCAGTCAAGTGGGGCGTAGGGTTGGGAGGCCAATTAGCAATCAGCCCCAGCATTTT
NA TRBJ2-1 NA TRBV23-1 CASSQSFRIGDGCLHSSYNEQFF TGCGCCAGCAGTCAATCATTTAGGATAGGGGACGGGTGCCTTCACAGCTCCTACAATGAGCAGTTCTTC
NA TRBJ2-5 NA TRBV7-2 CASSPRTRETQYF TGTGCCAGCAGCCCTCGGACGCGGGAGACCCAGTACTTC
TRBD1 TRBJ1-2 NA TRBV18 CASSHISGTGERANYGYTF TGTGCCAGCTCACATATCTCCGGGACAGGGGAAAGAGCTAACTATGGCTACACCTTC
NA TRBJ1-2 once TRBV7-2 CASSLGLLGGYTF TGTGCCAGCAGCTTGGGACTTTTAGGGGGCTACACCTTC
NA TRBJ1-1 few TRBV5-8 CASSSGTWNTEAFF TGTGCCAGCAGCTCCGGGACATGGAACACTGAAGCTTTCTTT
NA TRBJ2-7 NA TRBV11-1 CASSKEGADADEQYF TGTGCCAGCAGTAAGGAGGGGGCTGATGCTGACGAGCAGTACTTC
NA TRBJ1-4 NA TRBV5-1 CASTVMGGSEKLFF TGCGCCAGCACCGTGATGGGGGGAAGTGAAAAACTGTTTTTT
TRBD1 TRBJ2-1 NA TRBV7-2 CASSSNPSGGTGFF TGTGCCAGCAGCTCAAACCCTTCAGGGGGGACAGGGTTCTTC
NA TRBJ1-1 NA TRBV6-1 CASSGGPTEAFF TGTGCCAGCAGCGGAGGGCCCACTGAAGCTTTCTTT
NA TRBJ1-2 NA TRBV2 CASRGETGSYGYTF TGTGCCAGCAGAGGTGAAACGGGGAGCTATGGCTACACCTTC
NA TRBJ2-3 NA TRBV6-1 CASRVNFTDTQYF TGTGCCAGCAGAGTGAACTTTACAGATACGCAGTATTTT
TRBD1 TRBJ1-2 NA TRBV10-3 CAISTQGALSYGYTF TGTGCCATCAGTACACAGGGGGCACTGAGCTATGGCTACACCTTC
NA TRBJ2-5 NA TRBV5-4 CASSLGLIQETQYF TGTGCCAGCAGCTTGGGGCTCATCCAAGAGACCCAGTACTTC
TRBD2 TRBJ2-3 NA TRBV5-4 CASSFTLTSATDTQYF TGTGCCAGCAGCTTCACGCTAACTAGCGCCACAGATACGCAGTATTTT
NA TRBJ2-1 NA TRBV7-6 CASSLLSGRGTDYNEQFF TGTGCCAGCAGCCTTCTATCGGGCCGAGGGACGGATTACAATGAGCAGTTCTTC
TRBD1 TRBJ2-7 NA TRBV29-1 CSVDLTGREQYF TGCAGCGTTGACTTGACAGGGCGCGAGCAGTACTTC
NA TRBJ1-5 NA TRBV28 CASSFGGRGNQPQHF TGTGCCAGCAGTTTTGGAGGGCGAGGCAATCAGCCCCAGCATTTT
NA TRBJ1-5 NA TRBV9 CASSVPGDQPQHF TGTGCCAGCAGCGTACCCGGGGATCAGCCCCAGCATTTT
TRBD1 TRBJ2-1 NA TRBV28 CASSLHRGSSYNEQFF TGTGCCAGCAGTTTGCACAGGGGTAGCTCCTACAATGAGCAGTTCTTC
NA TRBJ1-5 few TRBV19 CASSILQVHQPQHF TGTGCCAGTAGTATCTTACAGGTCCATCAGCCCCAGCATTTT
NA TRBJ2-2 NA TRBV7-2 CASSWTWGPGELFF TGTGCCAGCAGCTGGACATGGGGGCCCGGGGAGCTGTTTTTT
NA TRBJ2-7 NA TRBV7-8 CASSFDDWSRGSYEQYF TGTGCCAGCAGCTTCGATGACTGGTCGCGGGGTAGCTACGAGCAGTACTTC